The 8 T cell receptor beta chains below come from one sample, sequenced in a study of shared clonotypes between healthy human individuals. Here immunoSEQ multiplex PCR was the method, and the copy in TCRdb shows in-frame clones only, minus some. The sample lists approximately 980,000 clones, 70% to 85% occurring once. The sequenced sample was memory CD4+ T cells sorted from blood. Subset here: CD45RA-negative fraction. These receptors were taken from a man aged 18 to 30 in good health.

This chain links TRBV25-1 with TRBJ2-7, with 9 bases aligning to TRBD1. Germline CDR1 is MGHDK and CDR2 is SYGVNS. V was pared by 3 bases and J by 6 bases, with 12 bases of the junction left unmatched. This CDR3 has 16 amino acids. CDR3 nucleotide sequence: TGTGCCAGCAGTGACTCGGGACAGGGCCTTTTCAGCGAGCAGTACTTC. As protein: CASSDSGQGLFSEQYF.

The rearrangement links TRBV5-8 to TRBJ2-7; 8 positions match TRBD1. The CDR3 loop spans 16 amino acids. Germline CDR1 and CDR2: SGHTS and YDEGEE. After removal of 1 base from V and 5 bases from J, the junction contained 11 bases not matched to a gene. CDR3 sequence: CASSLMRQGPIDEQYF. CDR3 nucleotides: TGTGCCAGCAGCTTGATGAGACAGGGGCCCATAGACGAGCAGTACTTC.

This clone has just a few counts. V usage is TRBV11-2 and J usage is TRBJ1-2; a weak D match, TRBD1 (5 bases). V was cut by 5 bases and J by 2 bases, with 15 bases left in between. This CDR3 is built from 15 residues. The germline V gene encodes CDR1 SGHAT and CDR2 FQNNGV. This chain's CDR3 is CASSPPTVGNYGYTF. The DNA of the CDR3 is TGTGCCAGCAGCCCCCCGACAGTCGGAAACTATGGCTACACCTTC.

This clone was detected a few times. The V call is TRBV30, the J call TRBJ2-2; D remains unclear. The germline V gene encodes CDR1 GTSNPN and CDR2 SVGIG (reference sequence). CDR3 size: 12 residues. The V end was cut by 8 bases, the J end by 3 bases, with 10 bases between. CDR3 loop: CARATYTGELFF. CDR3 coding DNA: TGTGCCCGGGCAACCTACACCGGGGAGCTGTTTTTT.

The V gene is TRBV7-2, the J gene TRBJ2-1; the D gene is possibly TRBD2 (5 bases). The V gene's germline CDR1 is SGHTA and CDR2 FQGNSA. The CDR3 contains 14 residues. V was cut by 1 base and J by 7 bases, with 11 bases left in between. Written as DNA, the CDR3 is TGTGCCAGCAGCTTAGGGGCTAGCCAAAATGAGCAGTTCTTC. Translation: CASSLGASQNEQFF.

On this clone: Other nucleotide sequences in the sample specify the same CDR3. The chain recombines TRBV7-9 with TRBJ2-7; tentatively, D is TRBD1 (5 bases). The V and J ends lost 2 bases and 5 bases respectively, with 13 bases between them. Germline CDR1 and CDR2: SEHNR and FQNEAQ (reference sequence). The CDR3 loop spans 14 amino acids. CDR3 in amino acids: CASSLIQVGNEQYF. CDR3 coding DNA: TGTGCCAGCAGCTTAATACAGGTCGGTAACGAGCAGTACTTC.

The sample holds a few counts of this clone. The DNA for the CDR3 is TGCGCCAGCAGCTTAAGCCTAGTTAATGAAAAACTGTTTTTT. Translating it yields CASSLSLVNEKLFF. J is TRBJ1-4 and V is TRBV5-1; D not resolved. This CDR3 contains 14 residues. Germline CDR1 is SGHRS and CDR2 is YFSETQ. Trimming pared 2 bases from V and 4 bases from J, leaving 9 bases between.

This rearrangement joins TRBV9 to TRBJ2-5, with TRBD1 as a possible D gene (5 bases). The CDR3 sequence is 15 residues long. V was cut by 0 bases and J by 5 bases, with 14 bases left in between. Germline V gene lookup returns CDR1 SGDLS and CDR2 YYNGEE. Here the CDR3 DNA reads TGTGCCAGCAGCGTAGGTCCAGGGCAGAAGGAGACCCAGTACTTC. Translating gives CASSVGPGQKETQYF.